Each of the 30 T cell receptor beta chains below was sequenced from the same sample in a study of T cell clonality in common variable immunodeficiency. The repertoire was sequenced with immunoSEQ multiplex PCR; TCRdb's copy has only in-frame clones and lacks some. Recorded here are 35,000 to 45,000 clones, none singletons. What was sequenced was peripheral blood mononuclear cells. The receptors here all came from a person aged 18 to 70 in good health.

CDR3 region: CASRPGTGRGETQYF. Incomplete CDR3 DNA: TGCGCCAGCAGACCCGGGACAGGGAGGGGGGAGACC. The chain couples TRBV10-2 to TRBJ2-5, with TRBD1 matching over 9 bases. Coverage ceases 3 residues before the CDR3 finishes, and the germline J gene fills in the end. V dropped 6 bases and J dropped 5; count of bases not matched to a gene: 10. Germline CDR1 WSHSY, CDR2 SAAADI. The CDR3 sequence is 15 residues long.

As to this clone: The CDR3 end lies 3 residues beyond the end of the read and is filled in from the germline J gene. V and J are TRBV19 and TRBJ2-1, with TRBD2 matching over 11 bases. CDR3 size: 20 residues. CDR1 is LNHDA, CDR2 SQIVND, per germline (reference sequence). The V and J ends lost 1 base and 0 bases, in that order; junction bases with no gene match: 11. This CDR3 reads CASSIGGTSGPLSSYNEQFF. Partial CDR3 DNA: TGTGCCAGTAGTATAGGAGGGACTAGCGGACCGTTGAGCTCCTACAATGAG.

This clone was detected ten times or more. The read terminates 3 residues before the CDR3 end, so the remaining end is supplied by the germline J gene. The V gene is TRBV7-9, the J gene TRBJ2-6, with a tentative D call TRBD1 (6 bases). Germline V lookup: CDR1 SEHNR, CDR2 FQNEAQ (reference sequence). V lost 5 bases, J lost 2 bases, and 7 bases lay in between. The CDR3 runs 14 residues. The sequenced CDR3 bases are TGTGCCAGCAGCCGGACAGCTGGGGCCAACGTC. Translation: CASSRTAGANV. The full-length CDR3 reads as CASSRTAGANVLTF.

In this sample, this clone turned up many times. The CDR3 end falls 3 residues outside the read, so it is completed with the germline J gene. This chain links TRBV7-3 with TRBJ2-1, with 7 positions matching TRBD1. The germline gives CDR1 SGHTA, CDR2 FQGTGA. V lost 5 bases and J lost 4; bases outside the gene matches: 8. This CDR3 has 15 residues. This CDR3 reads CASSRGQGQYNEQFF. The CDR3 DNA, read in part, is TGTGCCAGCAGCCGCGGTCAGGGACAGTACAATGAG.

This clone was observed many times. Read coverage stops 3 residues before the CDR3 terminus; the germline J gene supplies the remainder. The genes are TRBV6-4 and TRBJ2-3; weak D call: TRBD2 (7 bases). The CDR3 length is 15 residues. V was trimmed by 2 bases and J by 2 bases, leaving 11 bases between them. Germline V lookup: CDR1 MRHNA, CDR2 SNTAGT. CDR3 DNA (partial): TGTGCCAGCAGTGACGCGCGGGGGCCCACAGATACG. This gives the protein CASSDARGPTDT. The CDR3 in its entirety is CASSDARGPTDTQYF.

This clone was found many times. Read coverage stops 3 residues before the CDR3 terminus; the germline J gene supplies the remainder. The chain uses TRBV30 and TRBJ1-2; 7 nucleotides agree with TRBD1. CDR1 is GTSNPN, CDR2 SVGIG, per germline (reference sequence). With V trimmed by 7 bases and J by 4 bases, 3 bases remained unmatched. This CDR3 is built from 11 residues. The DNA read from the CDR3 is TGTGCCTCCGACAGGGCCTATGGC. It translates to CASDRAYG. The entire CDR3 reads CASDRAYGYTF.

This clone was detected many times. The CDR3 end falls 3 residues outside the read, so it is completed with the germline J gene. This chain joins TRBV4-1 and TRBJ2-7, with D possibly TRBD1 on 6 matching bases. Germline-derived CDR1 and CDR2 are MGHRA and YSYEKL. Between the trimmed V and J ends, which lost 4 bases and 6 bases, there was a span of 16 bases. The CDR3 length is 14 residues. CDR3 DNA, as far as it was read: TGCGCCAGCAGCCGTAGTTCGCAGGGGATCGAG. Protein product: CASSRSSQGIE. The complete CDR3 reads CASSRSSQGIEQYF.

This clone was counted at least ten times. The read falls 3 residues short of the CDR3 end, and the missing part is taken from the germline J gene. V gene TRBV18 combines with J gene TRBJ1-1; no clear D. From germline, CDR1 is KGHSH and CDR2 LQKENI. V gave up 3 bases and J gave up 7 bases, with 12 bases separating them. The CDR3 extends over 13 amino acids. CDR3 DNA (partial): TGTGCCAGCTCACCTGGTATGCAGGTTGAA. Amino acid sequence: CASSPGMQVE. The entire CDR3 is CASSPGMQVEAFF.

This clone was found a few times. Coverage ceases 3 residues before the CDR3 finishes, and the germline J gene fills in the end. V and J are TRBV11-1 and TRBJ1-6, with D uncertain. V was pared by 3 bases and J by 5 bases, with 8 bases between. The CDR3 consists of 14 residues. In germline, CDR1 is SGHAT, CDR2 FQDESV (reference sequence). CDR3 protein: CASSFWQNNSPLHF. The DNA read from the CDR3 is TGTGCCAGCAGCTTTTGGCAGAATAATTCACCC.

This clone showed up just a few times. The read stops 3 residues short of the end of the CDR3; the missing end is completed from the germline J gene. The chain employs TRBV11-1 and TRBJ2-5; TRBD2 is a possible D gene (5 bases). The germline V gene has CDR1 SGHAT and CDR2 FQDESV (reference sequence). The V end was cut by 4 bases, the J end by 2 bases, with 8 bases between. The CDR3 is 13 residues long. The CDR3 sequence is CASSSQRQETQYF. The CDR3 bases that were read are TGTGCCAGCAGCTCGCAGCGGCAAGAGACC.

Comment on this clone: The read stops 3 residues short of the end of the CDR3; the missing end is completed from the germline J gene. This sequence joins TRBV6-4 and TRBJ2-1, with a weak D call TRBD1 (5 bases). Looked up from germline, CDR1 is MRHNA and CDR2 is SNTAGT. Trimming cost V 5 bases and J 5 bases, with 16 bases left between them. CDR3 length: 15 amino acids. The CDR3 DNA, read in part, is TGTGCCAGCAGTAAGCGAGGACAAATTGACAATGAG. It is translated as CASSKRGQIDNE. The CDR3 reads in full as CASSKRGQIDNEQFF.

This clone was recorded at least ten times. The CDR3 extends 3 residues past the end of the read, so its final part is completed from the germline J gene. The chain carries TRBV19 and TRBJ1-2; D may be TRBD1 (6 bases). The length of the CDR3 is 15 residues. Germline values: CDR1 LNHDA, CDR2 SQIVND (reference sequence). The V and J ends lost 9 bases and 4 bases respectively, with 21 bases between them. The chain's CDR3 is CASTANQGTSYGYTF. CDR3 DNA, as far as it was read: TGTGCCAGCACCGCTAACCAGGGGACCTCCTATGGC. Full variable domain (outside the CDR3, taken from reference TRBV19 and TRBJ1-2): DGGITQSPKYLFRKEGQNVTLSCEQNLNHDAMYWYRQDPGQGLRLIYYSQIVNDFQKGDIAEGYSVSREKKESFPLTVTSAQKNPTAFYLCASTANQGTSYGYTFGSGTRLTVV.

There are many counts of this clone. The read terminates 3 residues ahead of where the CDR3 ends, so the germline J gene completes it. The chain carries TRBV6-4 and TRBJ2-3, with D possibly matching TRBD2 (6 bases). The V end was cut by 3 bases, the J end by 2 bases, with 6 bases between. This CDR3 has 13 residues. CDR1 and CDR2 from the germline V gene are MRHNA and SNTAGT. The part of the CDR3 DNA that was read is TGTGCCAGCAGTGAGCGGGACACAGATACG. Translated, it gives CASSERDTDT. The CDR3 in its entirety is CASSERDTDTQYF.

This clone was observed at least ten times. The read gets to within 3 residues of the CDR3 end, and the germline J gene fills in the rest. This chain links TRBV6-4 with TRBJ1-6; perhaps TRBD1 as D (6 bases). The CDR3 totals 15 residues. Between the trimmed V and J ends, which lost 3 bases and 9 bases, there was a span of 15 bases. Germline lookup yields CDR1 MRHNA and CDR2 SNTAGT. The covered CDR3 bases are TGTGCCAGCAGTGAGACAGCAACCAGGGGTTCACCC. Translating gives CASSETATRGSP. The complete CDR3 protein is CASSETATRGSPLHF.

In this sample, this clone turned up many times. Coverage ceases 3 residues before the CDR3 finishes, and the germline J gene fills in the end. The chain employs TRBV4-1 and TRBJ2-5, with 8 bases that match TRBD2. This CDR3 comprises 18 residues. Germline assignment: CDR1 MGHRA and CDR2 YSYEKL. V lost 5 bases and J lost 4; bases outside the gene matches: 18. CDR3 protein: CASSEETSAITGGETQYF. Partial CDR3 DNA: TGCGCCAGCAGCGAGGAGACTAGCGCGATTACAGGTGGAGAGACC.

This clone was counted ten times or more. The read finishes 3 residues shy of the CDR3 end, and the germline J gene is used to complete it. The V gene is TRBV6-1, the J gene TRBJ2-5; 9 bases fit TRBD1. The CDR3 totals 14 residues. In germline, CDR1 is MNHNS, CDR2 SASEGT. V dropped 4 bases and J dropped 5; count of bases not matched to a gene: 5. CDR3 region: CASSVQGAGETQYF. Partial CDR3 DNA: TGTGCCAGCAGTGTACAGGGGGCGGGGGAGACC.

This clone was counted at least ten times. CDR3 DNA, as far as it was read: TGCGCCAGCAGCCACCCACTAGCGGAGGACACCGGGGAG. As protein: CASSHPLAEDTGE. The whole CDR3 sequence is CASSHPLAEDTGELFF. This chain links TRBV4-1 with TRBJ2-2; TRBD2 matches at 8 bases. The read ends 3 residues shy of where the CDR3 ends; the end is completed using the germline J gene. Trimming took 3 bases from V and 3 from J; bases not matched to a gene: 6. This CDR3 contains 16 residues. Germline CDR1 MGHRA, CDR2 YSYEKL.

This clone occurred many times. The read ends 3 residues before the CDR3 terminus; that terminus is restored from the germline J gene. The chain combines TRBV10-3 with TRBJ2-1; 8 bases agree with TRBD2. Germline CDR1 and CDR2: ENHRY and SYGVKD. The CDR3 is 17 amino acids. V was pared by 0 bases and J by 6 bases, with 10 bases of the junction left unmatched. The sequenced part of the CDR3 DNA is TGTGCCATCAGTGAGTCGGGAATCGGGACTAGTGTCAATGAG. Residues: CAISESGIGTSVNE. The CDR3 in its entirety is CAISESGIGTSVNEQFF.

Many counts were recorded for this clone. The read is 3 residues too short to cover the CDR3 end, so that end is filled in from the germline J gene. The rearrangement links TRBV6-4 to TRBJ2-2; 9 positions match TRBD2. Per germline, CDR1 MRHNA and CDR2 SNTAGT. This CDR3 contains 21 residues. J gave up 1 base and V 6 bases, and 21 bases lay outside the gene matches. The CDR3 bases that were read are TGTGCCAGCAGGGACCCCCTTACCGGGACTAGCTCTAAGAGGAACACCGGGGAG. Its protein is CASRDPLTGTSSKRNTGE. The full CDR3 is CASRDPLTGTSSKRNTGELFF.

In this sample, this clone turned up many times. The read ends 3 residues early relative to the CDR3; the germline J gene fills the gap. The chain couples TRBV19 to TRBJ1-4; no clear D gene. The CDR3 contains 15 residues. Trimming pared 3 bases from V and 0 bases from J, leaving 8 bases between. The germline V gene encodes CDR1 LNHDA and CDR2 SQIVND (reference sequence). The sequenced CDR3 bases are TGTGCCAGTAGTATGCAGGCCGCAACTAATGAAAAA. This codes for CASSMQAATNEK. The full CDR3 protein is CASSMQAATNEKLFF.

This clone was found many times. The sequence runs out 3 residues before the end of the CDR3; the remainder is reconstructed from the germline J gene. This rearrangement joins TRBV19 to TRBJ1-1; TRBD1 agrees at 7 bases. The V segment lost 5 bases and the J segment 1 base; nucleotides outside the gene matches: 4. The CDR3 has 14 residues. Germline CDR1 is LNHDA and CDR2 is SQIVND (reference sequence). The CDR3 is CASSSQGPNTEAFF. The part of the CDR3 DNA that was read is TGTGCCAGTAGTTCACAGGGGCCGAACACTGAA.

This clone was seen ten or more times. With the read ending 3 residues before the CDR3 end, the germline J gene is used to fill in that end. The chain combines TRBV20-1 with TRBJ2-3; a weak D match, TRBD1 (8 bases). The germline gives CDR1 DFQATT, CDR2 SNEGSKA (reference sequence). This CDR3 is 14 amino acids long. With 5 bases removed from V and 6 bases from J, the gap between germline ends came to 18 bases. Partial CDR3 DNA: TGCAGTGCTCTGGACAGGGCGGGAGTGGATACG. Protein sequence: CSALDRAGVDT. The CDR3 reads in full as CSALDRAGVDTQYF.

This clone showed up many times. The read falls 3 residues short of the CDR3 end, and the missing part is taken from the germline J gene. The chain combines TRBV18 with TRBJ2-3; 7 nucleotides agree with TRBD1. The CDR3 covers 17 residues. In germline, CDR1 is KGHSH, CDR2 LQKENI. J was trimmed by 3 bases and V by 2 bases; bases with no gene match: 11. The sequenced CDR3 bases are TGTGCCAGCTCACCATGGGAACAGGGGTCAAGGACAGATACG. It codes for CASSPWEQGSRTDT. The full CDR3 reads CASSPWEQGSRTDTQYF.

The table lists this clone with a few counts. A read error is likely here: a far larger clone is one base away. The read comes to an end 3 residues before the CDR3 does, leaving the germline J gene to fill in the end. This chain links TRBV18 with TRBJ2-5, with a possible D match to TRBD1 (7 bases). The CDR3 is 14 residues long. Germline-derived CDR1 and CDR2 are KGHSH and LQKENI. CDR3 in amino acids: CASTAGGGTDTQYF. CDR3 bases read: TGTGCCAGCACGGCAGGGGGAGGCACAGATACC.

This clone was detected ten times or more. The missing CDR3 end, 3 residues past where the read stops, is filled in from the germline J gene. V gene TRBV20-1 combines with J gene TRBJ2-2; TRBD1 is a possible D gene (6 bases). Trimming removed 5 bases at V and 2 bases at J, with 9 bases between. Germline lookup yields CDR1 DFQATT and CDR2 SNEGSKA (reference sequence). CDR3 length equals 13 residues. This chain's CDR3 is CSAWDTNTGELFF. The DNA read from the CDR3 is TGCAGTGCTTGGGACACTAACACCGGGGAG.

Of note for this clone: The read gets to within 3 residues of the CDR3 end, and the germline J gene fills in the rest. The genes are TRBV5-6 and TRBJ2-7; the match to TRBD2 covers 8 bases. V shed 0 bases and J 3 bases; nucleotides not matched to a gene: 2. CDR1 is SGHDT and CDR2 is YYEEEE in the germline V gene. The CDR3 has 14 residues. The sequenced CDR3 bases are TGTGCCAGCAGCTTGGAACTAGCGGTCTACGAG. The encoded protein is CASSLELAVYE. In full, the CDR3 reads CASSLELAVYEQYF.

This clone was counted many times. Read sequence stops 3 residues before the CDR3 end, and the germline J gene provides the missing end. The chain has TRBV5-6 and TRBJ2-1, with 7 bases that match TRBD2. The V gene's germline CDR1 is SGHDT and CDR2 YYEEEE. V lost 2 bases to trimming and J lost 6 bases; unmatched junction nucleotides: 5. This CDR3 is built from 14 residues. The part of the CDR3 DNA that was read is TGTGCCAGCAGCTTTGGCGGGAGACCCAATGAG. It encodes CASSFGGRPNE. In full, the CDR3 is CASSFGGRPNEQFF. Full variable domain (remainder filled in from reference TRBV5-6 and TRBJ2-1): DAGVTQSPTHLIKTRGQQVTLRCSPKSGHDTVSWYQQALGQGPQFIFQYYEEEERQRGNFPDRFSGHQFPNYSSELNVNALLLGDSALYLCASSFGGRPNEQFFGPGTRLTVL.

This clone was found a few times. The sequenced CDR3 bases are TGTGCCAGCAGTGCGGGACTAGCGGGAGGCGGGGAGACG. Translating it yields CASSAGLAGGGET. The complete CDR3 sequence is CASSAGLAGGGETQYF. This chain joins TRBV2 and TRBJ2-3; 15 nucleotides line up with TRBD2. The read terminates 3 residues before the CDR3 end, so the remaining end is supplied by the germline J gene. This CDR3 comprises 16 residues. The germline V gene encodes CDR1 SNHLY and CDR2 FYNNEI.

This clone was observed a handful of times. Read coverage stops 3 residues before the CDR3 terminus; the germline J gene supplies the remainder. The chain employs TRBV20-1 and TRBJ2-1; 12 bases match TRBD2. Germline V lookup: CDR1 DFQATT, CDR2 SNEGSKA (reference sequence). The V segment lost 5 bases and the J segment 3 bases; nucleotides outside the gene matches: 8. CDR3 length equals 16 residues. CDR3 DNA, as far as it was read: TGCAGTGCTTATTGGACTAGCGGGATCGTCTACAATGAG. Encoded protein: CSAYWTSGIVYNE. The full CDR3 sequence reads CSAYWTSGIVYNEQFF.

Concerning this clone: The CDR3 end is not reached by the read, which stops 3 residues before it; the germline J gene fills it in. The chain links TRBV6-2 or TRBV6-3 to TRBJ1-2; D not certain. The CDR3 is 15 amino acids. Per the germline V gene, CDR1 is MNHEY and CDR2 is SVGEGT. Here the CDR3 reads CASSYSRLRNNDYTF. The sequenced part of the CDR3 DNA is TGTGCCAGCAGTTACTCGCGGTTGCGGAACAATGAC.